This entry describes one TCR beta chain. This record comes from a study of blood T cell repertoires in COVID-19. Across the whole study: From T cells, B-cell-depleted T cells, or PBMCs came the material, which was cDNA or gDNA.

Source study methods: Reference gene primer amplification gave estimated nucleated cell counts. Measured with immunoSEQ multiplex PCR; TCRdb has only the in-frame clones, and not every one. V, J and clone size derive from that table, while D and trimming were established from the DNA sequence. There are 200,000 to 300,000 clones in the sample; around 89% occur only once, and 4% lies in the top ten. With 3 bases removed from V and 2 bases from J, the gap between germline ends came to 16 bases. CDR1 SEHNR and CDR2 FQNEAQ come from the germline V gene (reference sequence). The CDR3 is 16 amino acids. Sequenced material: peripheral blood. This TCR was sampled from a man in his sixties who had recovered from COVID-19. The gene calls are TRBV7-9 and TRBJ2-5, with a weak D call TRBD1 (6 bases). This chain's CDR3 is CASSFPTPGTQETQYF. CDR3 DNA sequence: TGTGCCAGCAGCTTTCCGACCCCCGGGACACAAGAGACCCAGTACTTC.